This T cell receptor (beta chain) was profiled in a study of lymphopenia after photon versus proton radiotherapy. Study outcomes and limitations: A bigger post-nadir fall in TCR diversity correlated inversely with survival time in deceased patients.

Of note for this clone: Antigen unknown.

Only in-frame clones appear in the TCRdb table, and some are missing; sequencing was by immunoSEQ multiplex PCR. Of about 20,000 clones listed, 84% were seen once; the top ten hold 2.9%. The ends were cut back, 4 bases at V and 5 bases at J, with 7 bases in the middle. The CDR3 extends over 11 amino acids. Germline CDR1 and CDR2: SGHKS and YYEKEE (reference sequence). The rearrangement uses TRBV5-5 and TRBJ2-7, with D uncertain. The starting material was peripheral blood, obtained from a patient treated with photon-based radiotherapy. The receptor was isolated from a woman in her forties or fifties with pancreatic cancer. The CDR3 sequence: CASSIEDEQYF. CDR3 coding DNA: TGTGCCAGCAGCATTGAGGACGAGCAGTACTTC. Full variable domain (remainder filled in from reference TRBV5-5 and TRBJ2-7): DAGVTQSPTHLIKTRGQQVTLRCSPISGHKSVSWYQQVLGQGPQFIFQYYEKEERGRGNFPDRFSARQFPNYSSELNVNALLLGDSALYLCASSIEDEQYFGPGTRLTVT.